Listed here is a single TCR beta chain. Its specificity is not known. Isolated RNA was reverse transcribed into cDNA used as the sequencing template. Clones were sequenced by immunoSEQ multiplex PCR, and TCRdb holds only the in-frame ones, with some missing. The table lists 140,000 to 150,000 clones, around half of them singletons. The data belong to a study of CD8+ T cells in alopecia areata. On the study more broadly: For 6 to 18 months, tofacitinib was taken, and 6 months off drug followed.

Notes on the study in general: Only a single nonresponder existed, so baseline CD8+ expansion links stay unclear.

Treatment given: oral pan-JAK inhibitor, 5-10 mg twice daily. CDR1 is LGHNT and CDR2 is FRNRAP in the germline V gene. V trimming: 6 bases; J trimming: 5 bases; junction bases outside the gene matches: 7. The CDR3 is 14 amino acids. This clonotype was sampled from a human donor with alopecia areata. This sample comprised CD8+ T cells sorted from blood, obtained at week 4, from a patient treated with tofacitinib. The chain links TRBV12-5 to TRBJ1-1, with 9 bases identical to TRBD1. The CDR3 DNA is TGTGCTAGTGGCACTGACGGACAGGGGACTGAAGCTTTCTTT. Translation: CASGTDGQGTEAFF.